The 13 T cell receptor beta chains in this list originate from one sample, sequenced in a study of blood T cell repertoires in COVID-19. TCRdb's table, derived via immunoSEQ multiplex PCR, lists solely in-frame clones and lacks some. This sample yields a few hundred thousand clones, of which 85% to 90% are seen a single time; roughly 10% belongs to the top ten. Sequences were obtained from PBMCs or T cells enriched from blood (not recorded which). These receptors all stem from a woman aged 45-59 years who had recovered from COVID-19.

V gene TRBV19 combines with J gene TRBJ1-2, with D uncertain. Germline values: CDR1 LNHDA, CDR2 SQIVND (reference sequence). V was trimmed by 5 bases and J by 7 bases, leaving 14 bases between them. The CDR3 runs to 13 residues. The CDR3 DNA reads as TGTGCCAGTAGTGAGGGAATTATTCTTGGCTACACCTTC. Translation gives CASSEGIILGYTF.

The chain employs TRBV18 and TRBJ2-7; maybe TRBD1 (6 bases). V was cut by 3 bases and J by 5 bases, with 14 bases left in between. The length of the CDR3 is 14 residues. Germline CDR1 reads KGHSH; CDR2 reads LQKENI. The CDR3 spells CASSPPTNRDEQYF. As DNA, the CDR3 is TGTGCCAGCTCACCCCCGACTAACAGGGACGAGCAGTACTTC.

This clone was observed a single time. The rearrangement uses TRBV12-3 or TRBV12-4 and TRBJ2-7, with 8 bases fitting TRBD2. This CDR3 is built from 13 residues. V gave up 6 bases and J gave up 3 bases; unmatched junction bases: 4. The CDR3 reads CASRSGTSYEQYF. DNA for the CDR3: TGTGCCAGCAGATCCGGGACTAGCTACGAGCAGTACTTC.

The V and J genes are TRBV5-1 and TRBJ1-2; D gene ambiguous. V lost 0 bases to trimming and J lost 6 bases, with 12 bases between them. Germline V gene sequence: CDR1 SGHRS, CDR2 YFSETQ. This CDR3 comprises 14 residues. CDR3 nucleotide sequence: TGCGCCAGCAGCTTGGGAGATCGGGAGAATGGCTACACCTTC. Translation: CASSLGDRENGYTF.

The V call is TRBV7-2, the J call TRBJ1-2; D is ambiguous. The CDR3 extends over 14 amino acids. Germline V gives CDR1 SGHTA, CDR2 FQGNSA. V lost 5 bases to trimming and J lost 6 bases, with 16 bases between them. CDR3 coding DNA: TGTGCCAGCAGCGAAACTAGGCGGGCTGATGGCTACACCTTC. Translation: CASSETRRADGYTF.

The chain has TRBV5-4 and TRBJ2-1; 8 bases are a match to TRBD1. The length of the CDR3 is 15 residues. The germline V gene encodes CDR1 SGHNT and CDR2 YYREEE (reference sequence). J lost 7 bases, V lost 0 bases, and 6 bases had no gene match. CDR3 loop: CASSLGQGKINEQFF. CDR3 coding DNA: TGTGCCAGCAGCTTGGGACAGGGGAAGATAAATGAGCAGTTCTTC.

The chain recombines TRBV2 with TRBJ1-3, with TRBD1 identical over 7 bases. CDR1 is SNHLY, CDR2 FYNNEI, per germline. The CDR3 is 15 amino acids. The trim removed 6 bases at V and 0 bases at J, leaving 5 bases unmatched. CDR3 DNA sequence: TGTGCCAGCAGCCTCGACAGGGCCTCTGGAAACACCATATATTTT. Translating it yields CASSLDRASGNTIYF.

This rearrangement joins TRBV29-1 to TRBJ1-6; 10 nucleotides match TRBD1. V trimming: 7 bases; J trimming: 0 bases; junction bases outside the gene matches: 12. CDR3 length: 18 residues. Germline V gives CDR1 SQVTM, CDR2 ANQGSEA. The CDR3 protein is CSAAGTGDRSSYNSPLHF. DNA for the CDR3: TGCAGCGCCGCCGGGACAGGGGATCGGAGCTCCTATAATTCACCCCTCCACTTT.

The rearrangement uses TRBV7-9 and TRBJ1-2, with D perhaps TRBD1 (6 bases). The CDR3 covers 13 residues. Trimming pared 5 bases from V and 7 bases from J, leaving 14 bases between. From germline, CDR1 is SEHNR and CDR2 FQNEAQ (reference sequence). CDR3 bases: TGTGCCAGCAGCACAGCAGGGGAAGGTGGCTACACCTTC. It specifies CASSTAGEGGYTF.

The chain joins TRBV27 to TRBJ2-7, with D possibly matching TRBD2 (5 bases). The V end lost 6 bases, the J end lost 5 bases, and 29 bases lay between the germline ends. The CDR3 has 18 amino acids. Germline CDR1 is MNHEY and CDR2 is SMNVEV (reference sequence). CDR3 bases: TGTGCCAGCAGCTCTGACCCTAATCCGGGATATCAAGCCCACGAGCAGTACTTC. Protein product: CASSSDPNPGYQAHEQYF.

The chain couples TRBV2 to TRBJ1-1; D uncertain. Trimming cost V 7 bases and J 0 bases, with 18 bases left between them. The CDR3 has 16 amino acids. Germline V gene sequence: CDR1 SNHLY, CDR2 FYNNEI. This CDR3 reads CASNLAHDHMNTEAFF. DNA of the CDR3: TGTGCCAGCAATCTAGCACATGACCACATGAACACTGAAGCTTTCTTT.

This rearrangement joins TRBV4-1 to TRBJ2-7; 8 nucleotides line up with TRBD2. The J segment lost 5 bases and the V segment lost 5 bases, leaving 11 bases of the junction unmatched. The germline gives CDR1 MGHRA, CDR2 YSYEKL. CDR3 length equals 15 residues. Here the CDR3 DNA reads TGCGCCAGCAGCATTCTGCCCGGGACTAGAAACGAGCAGTACTTC. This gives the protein CASSILPGTRNEQYF.

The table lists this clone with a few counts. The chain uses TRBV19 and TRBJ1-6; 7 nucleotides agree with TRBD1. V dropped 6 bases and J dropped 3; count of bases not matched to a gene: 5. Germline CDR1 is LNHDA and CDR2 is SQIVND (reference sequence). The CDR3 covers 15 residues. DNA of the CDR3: TGTGCCAGTAGCCGACAGGGAAACTATAATTCACCCCTCCACTTT. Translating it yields CASSRQGNYNSPLHF. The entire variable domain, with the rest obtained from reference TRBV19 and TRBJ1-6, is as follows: DGGITQSPKYLFRKEGQNVTLSCEQNLNHDAMYWYRQDPGQGLRLIYYSQIVNDFQKGDIAEGYSVSREKKESFPLTVTSAQKNPTAFYLCASSRQGNYNSPLHFGNGTRLTVT.